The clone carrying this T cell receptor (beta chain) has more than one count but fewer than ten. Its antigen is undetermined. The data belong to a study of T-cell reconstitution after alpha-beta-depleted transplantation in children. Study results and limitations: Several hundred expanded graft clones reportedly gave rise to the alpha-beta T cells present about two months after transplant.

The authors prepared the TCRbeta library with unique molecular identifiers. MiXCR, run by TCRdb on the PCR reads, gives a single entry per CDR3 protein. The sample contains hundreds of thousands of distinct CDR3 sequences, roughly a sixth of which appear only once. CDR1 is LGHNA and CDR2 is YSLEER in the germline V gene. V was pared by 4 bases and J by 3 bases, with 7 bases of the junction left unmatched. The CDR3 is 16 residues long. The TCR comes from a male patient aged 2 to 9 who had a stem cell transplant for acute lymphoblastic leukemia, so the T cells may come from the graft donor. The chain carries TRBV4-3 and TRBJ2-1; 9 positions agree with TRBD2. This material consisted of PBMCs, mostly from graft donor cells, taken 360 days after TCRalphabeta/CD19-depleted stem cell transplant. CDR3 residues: CASSPVRAGGYNEQFF. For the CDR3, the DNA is TGCGCCAGCAGCCCGGTTCGAGCGGGGGGCTACAATGAGCAGTTCTTC.